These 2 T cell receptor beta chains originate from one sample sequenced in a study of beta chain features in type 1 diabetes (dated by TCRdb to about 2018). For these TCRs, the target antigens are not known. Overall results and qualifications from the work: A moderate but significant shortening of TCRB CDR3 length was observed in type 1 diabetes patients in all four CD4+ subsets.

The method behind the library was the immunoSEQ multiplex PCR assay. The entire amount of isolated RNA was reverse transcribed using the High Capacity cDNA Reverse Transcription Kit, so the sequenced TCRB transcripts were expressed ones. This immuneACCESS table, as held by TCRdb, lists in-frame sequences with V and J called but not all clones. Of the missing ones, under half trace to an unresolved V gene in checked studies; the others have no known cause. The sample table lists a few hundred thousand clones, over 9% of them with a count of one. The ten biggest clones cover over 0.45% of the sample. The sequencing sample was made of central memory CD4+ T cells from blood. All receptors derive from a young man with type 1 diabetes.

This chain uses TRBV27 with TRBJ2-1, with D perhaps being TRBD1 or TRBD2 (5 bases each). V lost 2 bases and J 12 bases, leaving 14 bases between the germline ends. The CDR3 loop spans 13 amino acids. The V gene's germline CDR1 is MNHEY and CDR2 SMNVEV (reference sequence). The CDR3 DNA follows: TGTGCCAGCAGTTTAAGTCCCGGGGCTAGGCAGTTCTTC. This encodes CASSLSPGARQFF.

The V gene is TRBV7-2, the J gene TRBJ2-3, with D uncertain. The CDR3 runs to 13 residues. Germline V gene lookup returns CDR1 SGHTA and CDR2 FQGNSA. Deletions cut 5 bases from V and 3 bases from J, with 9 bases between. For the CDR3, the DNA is TGTGCCAGCAGCGCCGCCTGGACAGATACGCAGTATTTT. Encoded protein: CASSAAWTDTQYF. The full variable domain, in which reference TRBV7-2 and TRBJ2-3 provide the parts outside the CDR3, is GAGVSQSPSNKVTEKGKDVELRCDPISGHTALYWYRQSLGQGLEFLIYFQGNSAPDKSGLPSDRFSAERTGGSVSTLTIQRTQQEDSAVYLCASSAAWTDTQYFGPGTRLTVL.